These 19 T cell receptor beta chains share one sample of origin, sequenced in a study of OX40 agonist ivuxolimab in advanced cancers. The repertoire was sequenced with immunoSEQ multiplex PCR; TCRdb's copy has only in-frame clones and lacks some. In the table there are over 50,000 clones, roughly 85% of which are singletons. This specimen was CD4+ or CD8+ T cells sorted from blood, taken in a trial of the OX40 agonist ivuxolimab. The receptor source for this set is an adult with an advanced solid tumor such as melanoma, head and neck, liver or kidney cancer.

The gene calls are TRBV7-9 and TRBJ1-1, with 10 bases aligning to TRBD1. In germline, CDR1 is SEHNR, CDR2 FQNEAQ (reference sequence). There are 13 residues in the CDR3. The J segment lost 7 bases and the V segment lost 4 bases, leaving 3 bases of the junction unmatched. The CDR3 reads CASSSWDRGEAFF. CDR3 nucleotide sequence: TGTGCCAGCAGCTCATGGGACAGGGGTGAAGCTTTCTTT.

A single count supports this clone. This chain joins TRBV5-1 and TRBJ2-1, with D tentatively TRBD2 (5 bases). Germline V gene sequence: CDR1 SGHRS, CDR2 YFSETQ. The CDR3 runs to 19 residues. V lost 2 bases, J lost 0 bases, and 21 bases lay in between. This CDR3 reads CASSFPPLLASSSYNEQFF. The CDR3 DNA reads as TGCGCCAGCAGCTTCCCCCCCTTATTAGCGTCGAGCTCCTACAATGAGCAGTTCTTC.

This clone showed up just once. The chain employs TRBV5-1 and TRBJ2-7; 11 nucleotides line up with TRBD2. CDR1 and CDR2 (germline): SGHRS, YFSETQ. The V gene end was trimmed by 4 bases and the J gene end by 3 bases; junction bases not matched to a gene: 6. The CDR3 sequence is 15 residues long. The DNA for the CDR3 is TGCGCCAGCAGCGTAGGGACTAGCGGTTACTACGAGCAGTACTTC. Translation gives CASSVGTSGYYEQYF.

The chain joins TRBV11-2 to TRBJ1-2; possible D gene TRBD1, 5 bases. The CDR3 spans 14 residues. V lost 5 bases, J lost 2 bases, and 12 bases lay in between. Germline values: CDR1 SGHAT, CDR2 FQNNGV. The CDR3 is CASSLAPGNYGYTF. CDR3 bases: TGTGCCAGCAGCCTCGCCCCAGGGAACTATGGCTACACCTTC.

This clone was observed a handful of times. This rearrangement joins TRBV4-2 to TRBJ2-7; tentative D call: TRBD2 (6 bases). There are 15 residues in the CDR3. Germline V gene lookup returns CDR1 LGHNA and CDR2 YNFKEQ. Deletions cut 0 bases from V and 3 bases from J, with 12 bases between. The CDR3 loop reads CASSQENRLVYEQYF. CDR3 nucleotide sequence: TGTGCCAGCAGCCAAGAAAATAGACTAGTCTACGAGCAGTACTTC.

The rearrangement links TRBV27 to TRBJ2-1; 7 nucleotides agree with TRBD1. The CDR3 runs to 15 residues. Losses at the gene ends were 5 bases for V and 4 bases for J; bases not matched to a gene: 8. Germline CDR1 and CDR2: MNHEY and SMNVEV (reference sequence). CDR3 loop: CASSTRQGRYNEQFF. CDR3 sequence (DNA): TGTGCCAGCAGTACCCGACAGGGACGGTACAATGAGCAGTTCTTC.

The chain couples TRBV6-5 to TRBJ2-1; 10 bases map to TRBD2. The V and J ends lost 4 bases and 9 bases, in that order; junction bases with no gene match: 6. The CDR3 extends over 14 amino acids. Germline V lookup: CDR1 MNHEY, CDR2 SVGAGI. For the CDR3, the DNA is TGTGCCAGCAGTTCCCTAGCGGGAGAAGTTGAGCAGTTCTTC. It is translated as CASSSLAGEVEQFF.

The rearrangement uses TRBV4-2 and TRBJ2-3; no clear D. There are 15 residues in the CDR3. V shed 5 bases and J shed 0 bases, with 12 bases lying between them. From germline, CDR1 is LGHNA and CDR2 YNFKEQ. CDR3 coding DNA: TGTGCCAGCAGCTTAGGCGGAACCAGCACAGATACGCAGTATTTT. Amino acids: CASSLGGTSTDTQYF.

The V gene is TRBV5-4, the J gene TRBJ1-3; maybe TRBD1 (6 bases). In germline, CDR1 is SGHNT, CDR2 YYREEE (reference sequence). The V end lost 7 bases, the J end lost 0 bases, and 14 bases lay between the germline ends. The CDR3 loop spans 15 amino acids. The chain's CDR3 is CASRTTGSSGNTIYF. The CDR3 coding sequence is TGTGCCAGCCGCACCACAGGGAGCTCTGGAAACACCATATATTTT.

V gene TRBV29-1 combines with J gene TRBJ2-3; D gene unclear. CDR1 is SQVTM and CDR2 is ANQGSEA in the germline V gene. Trimming removed 3 bases from V and 5 bases from J, with 12 bases in between. This CDR3 contains 13 residues. In DNA form, the CDR3 reads TGCAGCGTTGAGAGGCAATCCAAAGATACGCAGTATTTT. This codes for CSVERQSKDTQYF.

The chain uses TRBV5-6 and TRBJ1-3; 7 bases map to TRBD1. V lost 4 bases, J lost 0 bases, and 7 bases stayed unmatched. The CDR3 consists of 16 residues. In germline, CDR1 is SGHDT, CDR2 YYEEEE. DNA of the CDR3: TGTGCCAGCAGCAGGGGACAGCGTCACTCTGGAAACACCATATATTTT. Its protein is CASSRGQRHSGNTIYF. Drawing the rest from reference TRBV5-6 and TRBJ1-3, the complete variable domain is DAGVTQSPTHLIKTRGQQVTLRCSPKSGHDTVSWYQQALGQGPQFIFQYYEEEERQRGNFPDRFSGHQFPNYSSELNVNALLLGDSALYLCASSRGQRHSGNTIYFGEGSWLTVV.

This clone was found a few times. V is TRBV5-5 and J is TRBJ2-3, with 10 positions matching TRBD2. This CDR3 comprises 15 residues. Per the germline V gene, CDR1 is SGHKS and CDR2 is YYEKEE (reference sequence). V was pared by 4 bases and J by 5 bases, with 7 bases of the junction left unmatched. The CDR3 is CASSLLAGDVDTQYF. CDR3 coding DNA: TGTGCCAGCAGCCTCCTAGCGGGAGATGTAGATACGCAGTATTTT.

This clone came up once. V gene TRBV6-1 combines with J gene TRBJ2-3; TRBD1 agrees at 11 bases. CDR1 is MNHNS and CDR2 is SASEGT in the germline V gene. The junction had 6 bases not matched to a gene; V was cut back by 3 bases and J by 4 bases. The CDR3 consists of 16 residues. Written as DNA, the CDR3 is TGTGCCAGCAGTGATCGGACAGGGGGCTGGGCAGATACGCAGTATTTT. Translation gives CASSDRTGGWADTQYF.

The rearrangement joins TRBV5-8 to TRBJ2-5; 15 bases line up with TRBD2. The CDR3 length is 15 residues. After removal of 4 bases from V and 11 bases from J, the junction contained 9 bases not matched to a gene. From germline, CDR1 is SGHTS and CDR2 YDEGEE. In DNA form, the CDR3 reads TGTGCCAGCAGCCGCTCCGGACTAGCGGGAGGGGAGCAGTACTTC. It yields the protein CASSRSGLAGGEQYF. Variable domain in full (rest from reference TRBV5-8 and TRBJ2-5): EAGVTQSPTHLIKTRGQQATLRCSPISGHTSVYWYQQALGLGLQFLLWYDEGEERNRGNFPPRFSGRQFPNYSSELNVNALELEDSALYLCASSRSGLAGGEQYFGPGTRLLVL.

The rearrangement links TRBV29-1 to TRBJ2-3; possibly TRBD1 or TRBD2 for D (5 bases each). V dropped 7 bases and J dropped 2 bases, with 19 bases sitting between them. Germline CDR1 and CDR2: SQVTM and ANQGSEA. This CDR3 is built from 15 residues. CDR3 sequence: CSAAAYGDLTDTQYF. The CDR3 nucleotides read TGCAGCGCCGCCGCCTATGGGGACCTCACAGATACGCAGTATTTT.

The chain carries TRBV4-2 and TRBJ2-3, with TRBD2 identical over 8 bases. This CDR3 has 13 amino acids. CDR1 is LGHNA, CDR2 YNFKEQ, per germline. J gave up 5 bases and V 4 bases, and 2 bases lay outside the gene matches. In DNA, the CDR3 is TGTGCCAGCAGCCCTCGGGGGGGAGATACGCAGTATTTT. Protein product: CASSPRGGDTQYF.

This clone was seen once. The CDR3 loop reads CASAPDRVADTQYF. In nucleotides, the CDR3 is TGTGCCAGCGCCCCTGACAGGGTGGCAGATACGCAGTATTTT. The chain couples TRBV27 to TRBJ2-3; 7 bases are a match to TRBD1. The germline CDR1 and CDR2 sequences are MNHEY and SMNVEV (reference sequence). The CDR3 length is 14 residues. V was clipped by 8 bases and J by 4 bases; unmatched bases: 9.

The chain combines TRBV5-1 with TRBJ2-3; 10 nucleotides match TRBD2. Germline trimming cut 4 bases from V and 4 bases from J; bases unmatched to any gene: 9. Germline V CDR1 and CDR2: SGHRS, YFSETQ. CDR3 length: 16 amino acids. CDR3 coding DNA: TGCGCCAGCAGCCCGCGACTAGCGGGTGAGGCAGATACGCAGTATTTT. Residues: CASSPRLAGEADTQYF.

The J gene is TRBJ1-1, the V gene TRBV7-7; D call uncertain. V was clipped by 5 bases and J by 1 base, with 8 bases between them. CDR1 is SSHAT and CDR2 is FNYEAQ in the germline V gene (reference sequence). CDR3 length: 13 residues. The CDR3 DNA reads as TGTGCCAGCAGCCCCCTTCCGAACACTGAAGCTTTCTTT. It translates to CASSPLPNTEAFF.